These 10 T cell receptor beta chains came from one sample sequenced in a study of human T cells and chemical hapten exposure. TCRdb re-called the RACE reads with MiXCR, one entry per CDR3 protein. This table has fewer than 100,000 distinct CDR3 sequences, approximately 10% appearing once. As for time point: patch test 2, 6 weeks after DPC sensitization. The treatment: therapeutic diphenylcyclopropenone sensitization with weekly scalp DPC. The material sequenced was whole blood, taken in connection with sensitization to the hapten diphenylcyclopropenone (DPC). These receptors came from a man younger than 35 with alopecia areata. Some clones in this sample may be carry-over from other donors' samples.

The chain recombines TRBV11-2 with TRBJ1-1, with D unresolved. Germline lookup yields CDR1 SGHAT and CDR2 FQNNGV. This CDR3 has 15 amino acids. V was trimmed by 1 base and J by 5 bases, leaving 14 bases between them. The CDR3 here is CASSLVTFDPTEAFF. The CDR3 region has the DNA TGTGCCAGCAGCTTAGTTACATTTGACCCAACTGAAGCTTTCTTT.

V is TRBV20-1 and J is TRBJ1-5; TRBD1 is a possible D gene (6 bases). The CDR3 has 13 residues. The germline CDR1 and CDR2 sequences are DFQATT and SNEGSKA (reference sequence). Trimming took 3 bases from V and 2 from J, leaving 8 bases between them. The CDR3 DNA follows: TGCAGTGCTAGCCCAGGGGGCAATCAGCCCCAGCATTTT. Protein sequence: CSASPGGNQPQHF.

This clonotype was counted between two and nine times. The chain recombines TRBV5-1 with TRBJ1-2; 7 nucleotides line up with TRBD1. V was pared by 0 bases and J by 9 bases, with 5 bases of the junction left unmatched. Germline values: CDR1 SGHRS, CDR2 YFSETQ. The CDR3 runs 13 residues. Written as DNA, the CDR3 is TGCGCCAGCAGCTTGGGGGACAGAACGAGCTACACCTTC. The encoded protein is CASSLGDRTSYTF.

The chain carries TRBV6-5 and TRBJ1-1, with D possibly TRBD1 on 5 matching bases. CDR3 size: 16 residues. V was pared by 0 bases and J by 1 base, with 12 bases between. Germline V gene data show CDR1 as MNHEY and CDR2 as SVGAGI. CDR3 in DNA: TGTGCCAGCAGTTACTCGCCAGGGATTGGGAACACTGAAGCTTTCTTT. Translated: CASSYSPGIGNTEAFF.

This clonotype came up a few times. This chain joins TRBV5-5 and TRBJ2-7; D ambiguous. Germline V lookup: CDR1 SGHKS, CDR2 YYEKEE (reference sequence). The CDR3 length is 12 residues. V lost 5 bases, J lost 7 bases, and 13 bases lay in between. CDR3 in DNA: TGTGCCAGCAGTCCTGACCTTTGGGAGCAGTACGTC. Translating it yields CASSPDLWEQYV.

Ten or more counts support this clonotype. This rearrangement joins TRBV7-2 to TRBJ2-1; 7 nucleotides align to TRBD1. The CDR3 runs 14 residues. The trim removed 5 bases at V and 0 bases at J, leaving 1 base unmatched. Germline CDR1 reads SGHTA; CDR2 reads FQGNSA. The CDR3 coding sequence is TGTGCCAGCAGCGGACAGGCCTCCTACAATGAGCAGTTCTTC. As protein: CASSGQASYNEQFF.

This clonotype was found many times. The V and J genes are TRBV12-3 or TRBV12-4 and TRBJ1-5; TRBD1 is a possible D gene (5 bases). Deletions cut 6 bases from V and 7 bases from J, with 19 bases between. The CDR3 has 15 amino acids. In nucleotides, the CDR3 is TGTGCCAGCAGCCGCGAACAGGCTTTACCACAGCCCCAGCATTTT. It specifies CASSREQALPQPQHF.

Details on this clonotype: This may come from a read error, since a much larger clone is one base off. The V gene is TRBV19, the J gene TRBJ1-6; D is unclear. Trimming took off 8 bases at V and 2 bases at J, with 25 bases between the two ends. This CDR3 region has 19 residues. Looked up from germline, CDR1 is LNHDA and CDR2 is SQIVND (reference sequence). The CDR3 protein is CASGIDLQTADPYNSPLHF. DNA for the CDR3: TGTGCCAGTGGAATAGACCTCCAGACCGCGGACCCCTATAATTCACCCCTCCACTTT. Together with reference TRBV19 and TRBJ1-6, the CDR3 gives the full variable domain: DGGITQSPKYLFRKEGQNVTLSCEQNLNHDAMYWYRQDPGQGLRLIYYSQIVNDFQKGDIAEGYSVSREKKESFPLTVTSAQKNPTAFYLCASGIDLQTADPYNSPLHFGNGTRLTVT.

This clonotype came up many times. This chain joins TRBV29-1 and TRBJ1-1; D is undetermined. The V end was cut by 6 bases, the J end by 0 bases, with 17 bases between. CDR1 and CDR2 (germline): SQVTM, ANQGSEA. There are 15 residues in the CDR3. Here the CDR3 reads CSVHTVYRLNTEAFF. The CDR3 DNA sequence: TGCAGCGTCCACACCGTCTATCGCCTGAACACTGAAGCTTTCTTT. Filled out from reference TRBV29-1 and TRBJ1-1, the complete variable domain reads SAVISQKPSRDICQRGTSLTIQCQVDSQVTMMFWYRQQPGQSLTLIATANQGSEATYESGFVIDKFPISRPNLTFSTLTVSNMSPEDSSIYLCSVHTVYRLNTEAFFGQGTRLTVV.

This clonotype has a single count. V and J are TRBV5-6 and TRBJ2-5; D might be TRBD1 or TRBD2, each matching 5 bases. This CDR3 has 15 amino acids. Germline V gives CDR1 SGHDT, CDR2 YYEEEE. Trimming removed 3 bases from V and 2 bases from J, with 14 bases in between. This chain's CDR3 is CASSSRDGRQETQYF. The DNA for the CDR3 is TGTGCCAGCAGCTCCCGGGACGGCAGGCAAGAGACCCAGTACTTC.